This entry lists 16 T cell receptor beta chains sequenced from one sample in a study of Ad26.COV2.S vaccination and SARS-CoV-2 variants. Indicated treatment: 19 received Ad26.COV2.S at low or high dose, single or two shots; roughly five received placebo; per-sample allocation not given. Samples analyzed were those drawn on day 63 after the first vaccine or placebo injection. The repertoire was sequenced with immunoSEQ multiplex PCR; TCRdb's copy has only in-frame clones and lacks some. In the table there are about 350,000 clones, 86% of which are singletons. The sequences come from peripheral blood, collected in a trial of Ad26.COV2.S vaccine versus placebo. The source of these receptors is a person between 18 and 60 years old who received the Ad26.COV2.S COVID-19 vaccine or a placebo.

The rearrangement links TRBV3-1 (or the pseudogene TRBV3-2) to TRBJ1-2; no clear D. This CDR3 spans 14 amino acids. Germline V gene lookup returns CDR1 LGHDT and CDR2 YNNKEL (reference sequence). Trimming took 3 bases from V and 4 from J, leaving 12 bases between them. CDR3 amino acids: CASSHRASIYGYTF. The CDR3 region has the DNA TGTGCCAGCAGCCATCGGGCCTCTATCTATGGCTACACCTTC.

The chain has TRBV4-2 and TRBJ2-5; a possible D gene is TRBD2 (6 bases). There are 15 residues in the CDR3. V was trimmed by 1 base and J by 1 base, leaving 10 bases between them. Germline loops: CDR1 LGHNA, CDR2 YNFKEQ. The CDR3 sequence is CASSQVDGSQETQYF. The CDR3 nucleotides read TGTGCCAGCAGCCAAGTTGACGGGAGCCAAGAGACCCAGTACTTC.

This rearrangement joins TRBV28 to TRBJ2-5, with D perhaps TRBD1 or TRBD2 (5 bases each). Trimming cost V 6 bases and J 4 bases, with 15 bases left between them. Germline CDR1 and CDR2: MDHEN and SYDVKM. The CDR3 loop spans 14 amino acids. The CDR3 DNA is TGTGCCAGCAGCTACGGGACCTGGCGAGAGACCCAGTACTTC. It is translated as CASSYGTWRETQYF.

The genes are TRBV6-5 and TRBJ1-1; D is possibly TRBD1 (5 bases). The CDR3 consists of 12 residues. Trimming pared 2 bases from V and 6 bases from J, leaving 7 bases between. Germline values: CDR1 MNHEY, CDR2 SVGAGI. DNA for the CDR3: TGTGCCAGCAGTTACGGGGGTTCTGAAGCTTTCTTT. The encoded protein is CASSYGGSEAFF.

The CDR3 DNA sequence: TGTGCCAGCAGCAATCCTAGCGGGGGTCGCCAGAGAGAGCAGTTCTTC. Translating gives CASSNPSGGRQREQFF. The V and J genes are TRBV6-2 or TRBV6-3 and TRBJ2-1, with TRBD2 identical over 10 bases. Unmatched junction bases numbered 15, after V lost 6 bases and J lost 10 bases. CDR1 MNHEY and CDR2 SVGEGT come from the germline V gene. The CDR3 is 16 amino acids.

This clone came up a few times. V and J are TRBV5-4 and TRBJ2-2; tentatively, D is TRBD2 (7 bases). The CDR3 spans 15 residues. The germline V gene has CDR1 SGHNT and CDR2 YYREEE (reference sequence). Between the trimmed V and J ends, which lost 3 bases and 0 bases, there was a span of 9 bases. The CDR3 protein is CASSSGGPNTGELFF. CDR3 sequence (DNA): TGTGCCAGCAGCTCGGGGGGCCCGAACACCGGGGAGCTGTTTTTT. The whole variable domain, filled in from reference TRBV5-4 and TRBJ2-2, reads ETGVTQSPTHLIKTRGQQVTLRCSSQSGHNTVSWYQQALGQGPQFIFQYYREEENGRGNFPPRFSGLQFPNYSSELNVNALELDDSALYLCASSSGGPNTGELFFGEGSRLTVL.

This chain connects TRBV2 to TRBJ1-5, with D unresolved. Between the trimmed V and J ends, which lost 6 bases and 1 base, there was a span of 7 bases. This CDR3 spans 13 amino acids. Germline CDR1 is SNHLY and CDR2 is FYNNEI. The CDR3: CASRTDSNQPQHF. The CDR3 bases are TGTGCCAGCAGGACGGACAGCAATCAGCCCCAGCATTTT.

The V gene is TRBV4-1, the J gene TRBJ2-5; 9 bases line up with TRBD2. The length of the CDR3 is 20 residues. The germline V gene has CDR1 MGHRA and CDR2 YSYEKL. V shed 1 base, J shed 2 bases, and the junction held 17 bases outside the gene matches. CDR3 DNA sequence: TGCGCCAGCAGCCAAGTAGGGCTAGCGGGACGGAGAGGAAGACAAGAGACCCAGTACTTC. Protein: CASSQVGLAGRRGRQETQYF.

This clone came up once. This chain links TRBV13 with TRBJ1-1; D gene uncertain. V was cut by 6 bases and J by 1 base, with 6 bases left in between. CDR3 length equals 12 residues. In germline, CDR1 is PRHDT, CDR2 FYEKMQ (reference sequence). The CDR3 loop reads CASRLGNTEAFF. The CDR3 coding sequence is TGTGCCAGCAGGCTAGGGAACACTGAAGCTTTCTTT.

The chain is built from TRBV27 and TRBJ2-6, with 9 nucleotides matching TRBD1. Per the germline V gene, CDR1 is MNHEY and CDR2 is SMNVEV (reference sequence). This CDR3 has 15 residues. CDR3 sequence: CGGRDRVSGANVLTF. The CDR3 bases are TGTGGGGGGCGGGACAGGGTCTCTGGGGCCAACGTCCTGACTTTC. Based on the CDR3 plus reference TRBV27 and TRBJ2-6, the full variable domain is EAQVTQNPRYLITVTGKKLTVTCSQNMNHEYMSWYRQDPGLGLRQIYYSMNVEVTDKGDVPEGYKVSRKEKRNFPLILESPSPNQTSLYFCGGRDRVSGANVLTFGAGSRLTVL.

J is TRBJ2-1 and V is TRBV5-1; a possible D gene is TRBD2 (6 bases). Looked up from germline, CDR1 is SGHRS and CDR2 is YFSETQ. The CDR3 has 15 amino acids. V shed 2 bases and J shed 4 bases, with 13 bases lying between them. CDR3 region: CASSFNGGGYNEQFF. The CDR3 DNA reads TGCGCCAGCAGCTTTAACGGGGGAGGATACAATGAGCAGTTCTTC.

This chain uses TRBV2 with TRBJ1-3, with 7 bases that match TRBD1. Germline V gives CDR1 SNHLY, CDR2 FYNNEI. CDR3 length: 14 amino acids. Trimming cost V 6 bases and J 3 bases; bases outside gene matches: 5. The CDR3 spells CASSRDSNGNTIYF. The DNA for the CDR3 is TGTGCCAGCAGCCGGGACAGCAATGGAAACACCATATATTTT.

The chain has TRBV27 and TRBJ2-7; 7 positions agree with TRBD2. Trimming cost V 5 bases and J 3 bases; bases outside gene matches: 10. Germline V gives CDR1 MNHEY, CDR2 SMNVEV (reference sequence). There are 15 residues in the CDR3. The CDR3 DNA follows: TGTGCCAGCAGTCCGAGAGCGGGGCCGCACTACGAGCAGTACTTC. It codes for CASSPRAGPHYEQYF.

This sequence joins TRBV6-5 and TRBJ1-2, with unresolved D. The CDR3 totals 13 residues. V lost 6 bases and J lost 0, with 8 bases in between. Germline V lookup: CDR1 MNHEY, CDR2 SVGAGI. In DNA form, the CDR3 reads TGTGCCAGCAGCAGGCTAGCTAACTATGGCTACACCTTC. It yields the protein CASSRLANYGYTF.

The genes are TRBV6-2 or TRBV6-3 and TRBJ2-4; no clear D. Deletions cut 2 bases from V and 8 bases from J, with 10 bases between. The CDR3 has 13 amino acids. Germline V lookup: CDR1 MNHEY, CDR2 SVGEGT. For the CDR3, the DNA is TGTGCCAGCAGTTACATTAGTTCGGACATTCAGTACTTC. Its translation: CASSYISSDIQYF.

The V gene is TRBV19, the J gene TRBJ2-5; tentatively, D is TRBD2 (5 bases). Germline loops: CDR1 LNHDA, CDR2 SQIVND (reference sequence). Trimming cost V 4 bases and J 3 bases, with 9 bases left between them. CDR3 size: 13 residues. CDR3 loop: CASSTTREETQYF. The CDR3 nucleotides are TGTGCCAGTAGTACCACTAGGGAAGAGACCCAGTACTTC.